This TCR beta chain comes out of a study of cytomegalovirus exposure and HLA in healthy donors. Study-level findings and limits: In a later analysis, HLA-C alleles had the fewest associated TCRs, DRB1 alleles the most. Among the sequence variants, a highly shared cluster was likely an artifact of sequencing. The study put 150 or so TCR beta chains on its list as cytomegalovirus-associated.

This clone has just one count. The antigen is undetermined. This PCR relied on a set of 60 Vbeta primers and 13 Jbeta primers. The data were produced by immunoSEQ multiplex PCR, yet TCRdb's version contains in-frame clones alone and is incomplete. This table has some 120,000 clones, roughly 79% appearing once. The TCR originated in a woman between 18 and 30 years old in good health and CMV-seronegative. The source material was PBMCs.

As DNA, the CDR3 is TGTGCCAGCAGTACATCTAGCGGGGGGCTATACGAGCAGTACTTC. Encoded protein: CASSTSSGGLYEQYF. This chain connects TRBV28 to TRBJ2-7; TRBD2 agrees at 11 bases. This CDR3 comprises 15 residues. Losses at the gene ends were 5 bases for V and 4 bases for J; bases not matched to a gene: 7. CDR1 is MDHEN, CDR2 SYDVKM, per germline.